These 27 T cell receptor beta chains were sequenced from one sample in a study of shared clonotypes between healthy human individuals. Sequencing used immunoSEQ multiplex PCR; TCRdb keeps in-frame clones, though not all of them. The repertoire holds roughly 2.6 million clones, with 85% to 95% as singletons. The specimen sequenced was naive CD4+ T cells sorted from blood. As to subset: CD45RA+ positively selected. The receptors shown here come from a man between 18 and 29 years old in good health.

The chain joins TRBV18 to TRBJ1-4, with D possibly being TRBD1 (6 bases). Germline V gene lookup returns CDR1 KGHSH and CDR2 LQKENI. The CDR3 consists of 16 residues. The V end lost 4 bases, the J end lost 4 bases, and 16 bases lay between the germline ends. DNA for the CDR3: TGTGCCAGCTCACTTACCGTGGGACAAGATAATGAAAAACTGTTTTTT. As protein: CASSLTVGQDNEKLFF.

For the CDR3, the DNA is TGTGCCAGCAGTCCGGAATGGGATATGAACACTGAAGCTTTCTTT. Translated: CASSPEWDMNTEAFF. This chain joins TRBV6-5 and TRBJ1-1; no clear D gene. The CDR3 consists of 15 residues. V was trimmed by 5 bases and J by 0 bases, leaving 13 bases between them. Per the germline V gene, CDR1 is MNHEY and CDR2 is SVGAGI.

This chain uses TRBV5-1 with TRBJ2-7; 9 bases map to TRBD1. Germline CDR1 and CDR2: SGHRS and YFSETQ. V shed 0 bases and J 1 base; nucleotides not matched to a gene: 5. The CDR3 has 16 amino acids. The DNA of the CDR3 is TGCGCCAGCAGCTTGGGTCGGACAGGGGATTCCTACGAGCAGTACTTC. It yields the protein CASSLGRTGDSYEQYF.

This sequence joins TRBV4-1 and TRBJ1-2, with 9 bases identical to TRBD1. This CDR3 has 18 residues. Germline V gene data show CDR1 as MGHRA and CDR2 as YSYEKL. With V trimmed by 1 base and J by 5 bases, 14 bases remained unmatched. The CDR3 protein is CASSQVQQGAPLGYGYTF. The CDR3 DNA sequence: TGCGCCAGCAGCCAAGTTCAACAGGGGGCGCCCCTTGGATATGGCTACACCTTC.

The rearrangement uses TRBV19 and TRBJ1-6; TRBD1 aligns across 7 bases. CDR1 LNHDA and CDR2 SQIVND come from the germline V gene (reference sequence). Trimming took 7 bases from V and 5 from J; bases not matched to a gene: 8. This CDR3 has 15 amino acids. CDR3 protein: CASKRGQGDNSPLHF. The CDR3 nucleotides read TGTGCCAGTAAAAGGGGGCAGGGTGATAATTCACCCCTCCACTTT. Using reference TRBV19 and TRBJ1-6 for the parts outside the CDR3, the full variable domain is DGGITQSPKYLFRKEGQNVTLSCEQNLNHDAMYWYRQDPGQGLRLIYYSQIVNDFQKGDIAEGYSVSREKKESFPLTVTSAQKNPTAFYLCASKRGQGDNSPLHFGNGTRLTVT.

The chain carries TRBV10-3 and TRBJ1-3; tentative D call: TRBD1 (5 bases). The V end was cut by 8 bases, the J end by 4 bases, with 15 bases between. Germline CDR1 reads ENHRY; CDR2 reads SYGVKD. CDR3 length: 14 amino acids. CDR3 sequence: CAIGNPPGGNTIYF. The DNA for the CDR3 is TGTGCCATCGGGAATCCTCCAGGGGGAAACACCATATATTTT.

The CDR3 here is CASSTRQGSSYNSPLHF. The CDR3 DNA follows: TGTGCCAGCAGTACGCGACAGGGGAGCTCCTATAATTCACCCCTCCACTTT. This chain connects TRBV2 to TRBJ1-6; 8 bases align to TRBD1. The junction had 6 bases not matched to a gene; V was cut back by 5 bases and J by 0 bases. The germline V gene encodes CDR1 SNHLY and CDR2 FYNNEI. The CDR3 has 17 amino acids.

This chain uses TRBV12-5 with TRBJ2-7, with D uncertain. V gave up 1 base and J gave up 2 bases, with 6 bases separating them. The CDR3 spans 13 residues. From germline, CDR1 is LGHNT and CDR2 FRNRAP. The DNA of the CDR3 is TGTGCTAGTGGTTTGGACAGCGCCTACGAGCAGTACTTC. This gives the protein CASGLDSAYEQYF.

The V gene is TRBV19, the J gene TRBJ2-7; TRBD2 aligns across 9 bases. Unmatched junction bases numbered 4, after V lost 2 bases and J lost 2 bases. The CDR3 length is 15 residues. Germline values: CDR1 LNHDA, CDR2 SQIVND (reference sequence). In DNA, the CDR3 is TGTGCCAGTAGTATACAGCTAGCGGGACCCTACGAGCAGTACTTC. Encoded protein: CASSIQLAGPYEQYF. Complete variable domain (other parts from reference TRBV19 and TRBJ2-7): DGGITQSPKYLFRKEGQNVTLSCEQNLNHDAMYWYRQDPGQGLRLIYYSQIVNDFQKGDIAEGYSVSREKKESFPLTVTSAQKNPTAFYLCASSIQLAGPYEQYFGPGTRLTVT.

The chain carries TRBV5-5 and TRBJ1-5; D perhaps matches TRBD1 (5 bases). The V gene lost 4 bases and the J gene lost 7 bases, with 15 bases spanning the gap. The CDR3 has 14 residues. The germline gives CDR1 SGHKS, CDR2 YYEKEE (reference sequence). The CDR3 bases are TGTGCCAGCAGCCCTGGGTGGGGGGAACAGCCCCAGCATTTT. The encoded protein is CASSPGWGEQPQHF.

This chain links TRBV7-2 with TRBJ2-5; no clear D gene. In germline, CDR1 is SGHTA, CDR2 FQGNSA. This CDR3 comprises 15 residues. Trimming cost V 5 bases and J 5 bases, with 18 bases left between them. The CDR3 DNA reads TGTGCCAGCAGCCCCCCGGGTAGAGTGGCGGAGACCCAGTACTTC. Protein sequence: CASSPPGRVAETQYF.

The rearrangement joins TRBV2 to TRBJ1-1, with D unresolved. Trimming pared 4 bases from V and 1 base from J, leaving 7 bases between. Germline CDR1 and CDR2: SNHLY and FYNNEI. CDR3 length equals 13 residues. The CDR3 region is CASSVTANTEAFF. The CDR3, as DNA: TGTGCCAGCAGTGTAACAGCGAACACTGAAGCTTTCTTT.

This clone was counted a single time. The J gene is TRBJ1-4, the V gene TRBV28; unclear D gene. Germline loops: CDR1 MDHEN, CDR2 SYDVKM. CDR3 size: 13 residues. Trimming stripped 7 bases from V and 4 bases from J, with 10 bases between. The CDR3: CASIHEGNEKLFF. The CDR3 DNA sequence: TGTGCCAGCATCCACGAGGGTAATGAAAAACTGTTTTTT.

The gene calls are TRBV6-6 and TRBJ2-7, with TRBD1 identical over 7 bases. J lost 0 bases, V lost 6 bases, and 5 bases had no gene match. Germline V CDR1 and CDR2: MNHNY, SVGAGI (reference sequence). This CDR3 comprises 14 residues. The CDR3 coding sequence is TGTGCCAGCAGCACGACAGGGATCTCCTACGAGCAGTACTTC. Translation: CASSTTGISYEQYF.

The chain employs TRBV5-6 and TRBJ2-7, with 9 positions matching TRBD1. CDR3 size: 15 residues. Germline trimming cut 3 bases from V and 1 base from J; bases unmatched to any gene: 5. Germline V gene lookup returns CDR1 SGHDT and CDR2 YYEEEE. As DNA, the CDR3 is TGTGCCAGCAGCTATGGGGACAGGGCATCCTACGAGCAGTACTTC. Translated: CASSYGDRASYEQYF. Variable domain in full (rest from reference TRBV5-6 and TRBJ2-7): DAGVTQSPTHLIKTRGQQVTLRCSPKSGHDTVSWYQQALGQGPQFIFQYYEEEERQRGNFPDRFSGHQFPNYSSELNVNALLLGDSALYLCASSYGDRASYEQYFGPGTRLTVT.

Remarks on this clone: The sample carries other DNA sequences with the same CDR3. The chain recombines TRBV7-6 with TRBJ2-7, with TRBD2 matching 10 bases. This CDR3 comprises 15 residues. CDR1 and CDR2 (germline): SGHVS, FNYEAQ. V lost 1 base to trimming and J lost 1 base; unmatched junction nucleotides: 1. The CDR3 protein is CASSLGTSGSYEQYF. As DNA, the CDR3 is TGTGCCAGCAGCTTAGGGACTAGCGGATCCTACGAGCAGTACTTC.

The V and J genes are TRBV5-1 and TRBJ2-3; 9 nucleotides align to TRBD1. Germline CDR1 and CDR2: SGHRS and YFSETQ. The CDR3 sequence is 15 residues long. J gave up 3 bases and V 4 bases, and 6 bases lay outside the gene matches. CDR3 sequence reads: CASSVLQGATDTQYF. The CDR3 nucleotides read TGCGCCAGCAGCGTATTACAGGGGGCAACAGATACGCAGTATTTT.

The chain employs TRBV7-9 and TRBJ2-7, with D possibly matching TRBD1 (5 bases). The CDR3 has 13 amino acids. Per the germline V gene, CDR1 is SEHNR and CDR2 is FQNEAQ (reference sequence). V gave up 8 bases and J gave up 1 base, with 12 bases separating them. The CDR3 sequence: CASGPAGSYEQYF. For the CDR3, the DNA is TGTGCCAGCGGCCCGGCAGGGTCCTACGAGCAGTACTTC.

The V call is TRBV27, the J call TRBJ1-1, with unresolved D. The CDR3 loop spans 16 amino acids. Germline assignment: CDR1 MNHEY and CDR2 SMNVEV (reference sequence). Trimming took off 3 bases at V and 0 bases at J, with 14 bases between the two ends. The CDR3 DNA reads as TGTGCCAGCAGTTTGTCCCGGGCCCTCCTGAACACTGAAGCTTTCTTT. Its protein is CASSLSRALLNTEAFF.

The CDR3 region is CASSLKTSGPATEFF. The CDR3, as DNA: TGTGCCAGCAGTCTCAAGACTAGCGGGCCCGCGACCGAGTTCTTC. The rearrangement joins TRBV6-5 to TRBJ2-1; TRBD2 matches at 10 bases. CDR1 MNHEY and CDR2 SVGAGI come from the germline V gene. The CDR3 runs 15 residues. V lost 5 bases and J lost 14; bases outside the gene matches: 15.

The genes are TRBV11-2 and TRBJ1-2; 8 bases match TRBD1. The CDR3 contains 15 residues. V trimming: 1 base; J trimming: 8 bases; junction bases outside the gene matches: 9. CDR1 SGHAT and CDR2 FQNNGV come from the germline V gene. CDR3 DNA sequence: TGTGCCAGCAGCTTAGGTCGCACAGGGGGAAGCGGCTACACCTTC. This encodes CASSLGRTGGSGYTF.

V gene TRBV6-1 combines with J gene TRBJ1-1; D is possibly TRBD1 (6 bases). The V gene's germline CDR1 is MNHNS and CDR2 SASEGT. CDR3 size: 14 residues. Trimming cost V 9 bases and J 1 base, with 15 bases left between them. The CDR3 reads CARIAQGRNTEAFF. DNA of the CDR3: TGTGCCAGAATCGCCCAGGGGAGGAACACTGAAGCTTTCTTT.

The gene calls are TRBV6-6 and TRBJ1-1; tentative D call: TRBD1 (5 bases). CDR3 length equals 15 residues. Trimming cost V 7 bases and J 5 bases, with 20 bases left between them. The germline gives CDR1 MNHNY, CDR2 SVGAGI (reference sequence). The CDR3 nucleotides are TGTGCCAGCACTCTCAACCTCCGGGGGGGGACTGAAGCTTTCTTT. Protein product: CASTLNLRGGTEAFF.

A word on this clone: This sample also contains other DNA sequences that code for the same CDR3. The chain couples TRBV5-1 to TRBJ2-3; 7 bases fit TRBD2. CDR1 is SGHRS, CDR2 YFSETQ, per germline. The length of the CDR3 is 16 residues. The J segment lost 0 bases and the V segment lost 2 bases, leaving 6 bases of the junction unmatched. The CDR3 here is CASSFSGGPSTDTQYF. The CDR3 coding sequence is TGCGCCAGCAGCTTCTCGGGGGGACCAAGCACAGATACGCAGTATTTT.

The V call is TRBV6-5, the J call TRBJ2-5, with D possibly TRBD1 on 6 matching bases. Germline CDR1 reads MNHEY; CDR2 reads SVGAGI. With 8 bases removed from V and 7 bases from J, the gap between germline ends came to 23 bases. The CDR3 consists of 15 residues. The chain's CDR3 is CASQLQGSGGRTQYF. The DNA of the CDR3 is TGTGCCAGCCAGTTACAGGGCTCTGGCGGCCGGACCCAGTACTTC.

The CDR3 DNA is TGCAGCTCTTTGAGGGACTACACAGATACGCAGTATTTT. Residues: CSSLRDYTDTQYF. The V and J genes are TRBV29-1 and TRBJ2-3; TRBD2 matches 7 bases. Germline V CDR1 and CDR2: SQVTM, ANQGSEA. The V and J ends lost 8 bases and 2 bases, in that order; junction bases with no gene match: 7. The CDR3 loop spans 13 amino acids.

V usage is TRBV5-4 and J usage is TRBJ2-7; D uncertain. The CDR3 sequence is 15 residues long. Trimming pared 4 bases from V and 6 bases from J, leaving 20 bases between. CDR1 and CDR2 from the germline V gene are SGHNT and YYREEE (reference sequence). As DNA, the CDR3 is TGTGCCAGCAGCCAAGACGTTGGGGTGGTTAGCGAGCAGTACTTC. Amino acid sequence: CASSQDVGVVSEQYF.